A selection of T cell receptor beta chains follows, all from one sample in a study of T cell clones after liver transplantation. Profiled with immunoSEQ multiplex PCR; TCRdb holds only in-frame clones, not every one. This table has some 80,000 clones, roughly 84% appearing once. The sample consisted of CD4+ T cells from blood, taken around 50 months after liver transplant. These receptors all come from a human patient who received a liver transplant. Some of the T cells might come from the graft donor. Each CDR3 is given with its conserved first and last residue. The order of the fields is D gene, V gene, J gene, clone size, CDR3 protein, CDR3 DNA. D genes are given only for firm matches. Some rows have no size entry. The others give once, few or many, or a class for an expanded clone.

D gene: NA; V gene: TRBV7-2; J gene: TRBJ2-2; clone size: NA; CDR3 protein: CASSIRGANTGELFF; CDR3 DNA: TGTGCCAGCAGCATAAGAGGGGCGAACACCGGGGAGCTGTTTTTT
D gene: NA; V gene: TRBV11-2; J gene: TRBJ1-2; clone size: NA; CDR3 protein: CASSLVTRSDTSGYTF; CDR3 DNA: TGTGCCAGCAGCTTAGTAACAAGGTCCGATACATCGGGCTACACCTTC
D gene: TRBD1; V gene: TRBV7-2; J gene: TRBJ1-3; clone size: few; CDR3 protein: CASSLAIAGQGANTIYF; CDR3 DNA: TGTGCCAGCAGCTTAGCGATTGCCGGACAGGGGGCAAACACCATATATTTT
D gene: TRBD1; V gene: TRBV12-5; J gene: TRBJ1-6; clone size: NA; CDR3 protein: CASGQSQLWDRGKNASPLHF; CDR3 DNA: TGTGCTAGTGGCCAATCCCAGTTATGGGACAGGGGGAAAAACGCTTCACCCCTCCACTTT
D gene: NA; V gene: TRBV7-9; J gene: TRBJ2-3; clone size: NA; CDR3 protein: CASSFRDGSTDTQYF; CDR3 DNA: TGTGCCAGCAGCTTCCGGGACGGGAGCACAGATACGCAGTATTTT
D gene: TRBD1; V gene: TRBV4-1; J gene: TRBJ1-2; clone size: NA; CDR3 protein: CASRAGTGGRYGYTF; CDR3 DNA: TGCGCCAGCAGGGCCGGGACAGGAGGCCGATATGGCTACACCTTC
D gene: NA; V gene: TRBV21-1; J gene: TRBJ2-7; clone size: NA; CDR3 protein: CASSPVGTSSSYEQYF; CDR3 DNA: TGTGCCAGCAGCCCGGTCGGTACTAGCTCCTCCTACGAGCAGTACTTC
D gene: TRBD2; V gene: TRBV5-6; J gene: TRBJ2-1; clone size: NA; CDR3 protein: CASSLGLVGYNEQFF; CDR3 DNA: TGTGCCAGCAGCTTAGGACTAGTTGGATACAATGAGCAGTTCTTC
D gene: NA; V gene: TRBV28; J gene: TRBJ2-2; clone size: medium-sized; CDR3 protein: CASSFGGADTGELFF; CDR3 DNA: TGTGCCAGCAGTTTTGGGGGGGCGGACACCGGGGAGCTGTTTTTT
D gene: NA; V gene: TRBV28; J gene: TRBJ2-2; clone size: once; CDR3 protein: CASSLNARHGELFF; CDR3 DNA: TGTGCCAGCAGTCTTAATGCCCGACACGGGGAGCTGTTTTTT
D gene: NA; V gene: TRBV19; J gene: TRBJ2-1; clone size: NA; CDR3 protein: CASSITGAGSYNEQFF; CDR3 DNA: TGTGCCAGTAGTATTACGGGAGCCGGCTCCTACAATGAGCAGTTCTTC
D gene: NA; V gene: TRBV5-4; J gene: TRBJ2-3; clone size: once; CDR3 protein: CASTGTPSTDTQYF; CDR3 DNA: TGTGCCAGCACCGGGACACCGAGCACAGATACGCAGTATTTT
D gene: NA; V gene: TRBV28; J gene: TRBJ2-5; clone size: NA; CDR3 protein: CASSLSGTQYF; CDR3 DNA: TGTGCCAGCAGTTTATCGGGTACCCAGTACTTC